These 28 T cell receptor beta chains were sequenced from one sample in a study of cytomegalovirus exposure and HLA in healthy donors. The PCR had 60 Vbeta and 13 Jbeta primers. Produced via immunoSEQ multiplex PCR; TCRdb's table is partial and in-frame only. The sample consists of fewer than 130,000 clones, 55% to 65% of them appearing once. The sequencing input was PBMCs. The receptors come from a young man in good health and CMV-seropositive.

The CDR3 spells CASSLDGDVGYEQYF. The CDR3 nucleotides read TGCGCCAGCAGCTTGGACGGAGACGTTGGCTACGAGCAGTACTTC. The rearrangement links TRBV5-1 to TRBJ2-7; D not certain. Germline lookup yields CDR1 SGHRS and CDR2 YFSETQ. V dropped 0 bases and J dropped 3 bases, with 13 bases sitting between them. The CDR3 covers 15 residues.

The rearrangement uses TRBV25-1 and TRBJ1-6; tentatively, D is TRBD1 (5 bases). The CDR3 loop spans 14 amino acids. V was pared by 6 bases and J by 7 bases, with 13 bases between. Germline values: CDR1 MGHDK, CDR2 SYGVNS. CDR3 amino acids: CASRMGQTNSPLHF. For the CDR3, the DNA is TGTGCCAGCAGGATGGGGCAGACCAATTCACCCCTCCACTTT.

CDR3 sequence: CASSLYPGSGNTIYF. DNA of the CDR3: TGTGCCAGCAGCTTGTACCCAGGCTCTGGAAACACCATATATTTT. The chain recombines TRBV5-4 with TRBJ1-3; unclear D gene. This CDR3 spans 15 amino acids. V was shortened by 1 base and J by 0 bases, with 8 bases between the two germline ends. Per germline, CDR1 SGHNT and CDR2 YYREEE (reference sequence).

The V call is TRBV25-1, the J call TRBJ2-5; no clear D gene. Judging by the DNA end, TRBJ2-7 fits better; the J call may be wrong. The germline V gene has CDR1 MGHDK and CDR2 SYGVNS. This CDR3 spans 13 amino acids. For the CDR3, the DNA is TGTGCCACCACCGGTTCGGGTACCTACGAGCAGTACTTC. Its translation is CATTGSGTYEQYF.

V usage is TRBV5-1 and J usage is TRBJ2-3; 11 nucleotides line up with TRBD2. The germline CDR1 and CDR2 sequences are SGHRS and YFSETQ. V trimming: 4 bases; J trimming: 2 bases; junction bases outside the gene matches: 3. The CDR3 is made up of 15 amino acids. The chain's CDR3 is CASSLTSGATDTQYF. The CDR3 DNA follows: TGCGCCAGCAGCCTGACTAGCGGGGCCACAGATACGCAGTATTTT.

Ten or more counts support this clone. The rearrangement uses TRBV27 and TRBJ2-7, with TRBD1 matching 7 bases. The J segment lost 5 bases and the V segment lost 5 bases, leaving 9 bases of the junction unmatched. Per germline, CDR1 MNHEY and CDR2 SMNVEV (reference sequence). The CDR3 length is 14 residues. This chain's CDR3 is CASSPGTVPNEQYF. The DNA of the CDR3 is TGTGCCAGCAGTCCGGGGACAGTGCCCAACGAGCAGTACTTC.

The chain uses TRBV27 and TRBJ2-7, with D hard to call. The CDR3 length is 12 residues. From germline, CDR1 is MNHEY and CDR2 SMNVEV (reference sequence). The ends were cut back, 5 bases at V and 3 bases at J, with 8 bases in the middle. DNA for the CDR3: TGTGCCAGCAGTCCGCGAGTCTACGAGCAGTACTTC. This encodes CASSPRVYEQYF.

The chain recombines TRBV5-1 with TRBJ1-1, with no clear D. The V end lost 0 bases, the J end lost 3 bases, and 12 bases lay between the germline ends. The CDR3 sequence is 15 residues long. CDR1 and CDR2 from the germline V gene are SGHRS and YFSETQ. For the CDR3, the DNA is TGCGCCAGCAGCTTGGTTCCTGGCGGTGACACTGAAGCTTTCTTT. It is translated as CASSLVPGGDTEAFF. Full variable domain (missing parts from reference TRBV5-1 and TRBJ1-1): KAGVTQTPRYLIKTRGQQVTLSCSPISGHRSVSWYQQTPGQGLQFLFEYFSETQRNKGNFPGRFSGRQFSNSRSEMNVSTLELGDSALYLCASSLVPGGDTEAFFGQGTRLTVV.

The chain is built from TRBV5-5 and TRBJ1-4; 7 nucleotides align to TRBD1. V lost 2 bases and J lost 8; bases outside the gene matches: 3. This CDR3 is built from 13 residues. The germline gives CDR1 SGHKS, CDR2 YYEKEE (reference sequence). DNA for the CDR3: TGTGCCAGCAGCTTCCAGGGGGAGGAAAAACTGTTTTTT. Amino acids: CASSFQGEEKLFF.

The J gene is TRBJ1-1, the V gene TRBV19; no clear D. The CDR3 loop spans 14 amino acids. V dropped 3 bases and J dropped 5 bases, with 13 bases sitting between them. Germline CDR1 is LNHDA and CDR2 is SQIVND (reference sequence). CDR3 loop: CASSIGTAGTEAFF. The CDR3 coding sequence is TGTGCCAGTAGTATTGGCACTGCGGGGACTGAAGCTTTCTTT.

The chain carries TRBV5-1 and TRBJ2-2; weak D call: TRBD2 (6 bases). Trimming took off 6 bases at V and 2 bases at J, with 8 bases between the two ends. Germline lookup yields CDR1 SGHRS and CDR2 YFSETQ. This CDR3 is 13 amino acids long. The CDR3: CASKGLNTGELFF. CDR3 DNA sequence: TGCGCCAGCAAGGGACTTAACACCGGGGAGCTGTTTTTT.

This chain connects TRBV19 to TRBJ2-5, with TRBD2 matching 7 bases. J lost 7 bases, V lost 3 bases, and 14 bases had no gene match. Germline-derived CDR1 and CDR2 are LNHDA and SQIVND (reference sequence). This CDR3 comprises 16 residues. The CDR3 loop is CASSINAGVLGATQYF. Written as DNA, the CDR3 is TGTGCCAGTAGTATTAATGCGGGGGTCCTAGGAGCGACCCAGTACTTC.

V usage is TRBV18 and J usage is TRBJ1-4; D unresolved. V was cut by 3 bases and J by 2 bases, with 10 bases left in between. Germline CDR1 and CDR2: KGHSH and LQKENI. The CDR3 totals 15 residues. The CDR3 nucleotides are TGTGCCAGCTCACCTACAGTTACGACTAATGAAAAACTGTTTTTT. Its translation is CASSPTVTTNEKLFF.

The table lists this clone with a few counts. No DNA is shown, since the ends of the CDR3 on it are uncertain; the CDR3 is the one TCRdb lists. The rearrangement joins TRBV7-8 to TRBJ1-1; the D call of TRBD1 is as the table states it, not checked on the DNA. The CDR3 length is 13 residues, termini included. Germline CDR1 and CDR2: SGHVS and FQNEAQ. CDR3 amino acids: CASSLVVGRGTFF.

This clone was seen a few times. The J gene is TRBJ2-7, the V gene TRBV5-6, with 8 bases aligning to TRBD2. The CDR3 is 19 amino acids. Losses at the gene ends were 3 bases for V and 7 bases for J; bases not matched to a gene: 24. CDR1 and CDR2 from the germline V gene are SGHDT and YYEEEE. CDR3 coding DNA: TGTGCCAGCAGCTCCGACGGACTGATCGGGGGGGCCATTAGGAAAGAGCAGTACTTC. Translating gives CASSSDGLIGGAIRKEQYF.

The CDR3 nucleotides are TGTGCCAGCAGTGCCTTACTAGAGCCGGAGACCCAGTACTTC. Amino acid sequence: CASSALLEPETQYF. The chain recombines TRBV6-1 with TRBJ2-5; the D gene is possibly TRBD2 (5 bases). This CDR3 is 14 amino acids long. V was cut by 4 bases and J by 5 bases, with 14 bases left in between. The germline V gene has CDR1 MNHNS and CDR2 SASEGT.

The gene calls are TRBV7-9 and TRBJ1-1, with D possibly being TRBD1 (5 bases). Germline V gene sequence: CDR1 SEHNR, CDR2 FQNEAQ (reference sequence). This CDR3 comprises 15 residues. V lost 1 base to trimming and J lost 0 bases, with 9 bases between them. For the CDR3, the DNA is TGTGCCAGCAGCTTAGGGGGAGGGGTGAACACTGAAGCTTTCTTT. Translating it yields CASSLGGGVNTEAFF.

A remark on this clone: The germline gene is not matched at one end of the junction; a read error may be the cause. The chain uses TRBV7-9 and TRBJ2-7; possible D gene TRBD2, 5 bases. Germline V gene data show CDR1 as SEHNR and CDR2 as FQNEAQ (reference sequence). The CDR3 runs to 13 residues. This CDR3 reads CSSSFQEGYEQYF. In DNA form, the CDR3 reads TGTTCCAGCAGCTTCCAAGAGGGCTACGAGCAGTACTTC.

The chain combines TRBV7-2 with TRBJ1-2; possibly TRBD1 for D (5 bases). In germline, CDR1 is SGHTA, CDR2 FQGNSA. CDR3 length equals 13 residues. V was trimmed by 0 bases and J by 11 bases, leaving 13 bases between them. The CDR3 here is CASSLATQGGYTF. The CDR3 DNA reads as TGTGCCAGCAGCTTAGCGACGCAGGGTGGATACACCTTC.

This sequence joins TRBV10-1 and TRBJ2-2, with a possible D match to TRBD2 (5 bases). Germline loops: CDR1 WNHNN, CDR2 SYGVQD (reference sequence). Trimming stripped 6 bases from V and 1 base from J, with 9 bases between. CDR3 length equals 14 residues. CDR3 nucleotide sequence: TGCGCCAGCAGAAGCGGATTGAACACCGGGGAGCTGTTTTTT. This codes for CASRSGLNTGELFF.

The chain links TRBV12-5 to TRBJ2-2; D possibly corresponds to TRBD2 (5 bases). The CDR3 loop spans 19 amino acids. CDR1 and CDR2 from the germline V gene are LGHNT and FRNRAP. Trimming left V 2 bases short and J 4 bases short, with 23 bases between. The CDR3 DNA is TGTGCTAGTGGTTTGTTGCGGGTAGGGCCCTCTGGAGGCACCGGGGAGCTGTTTTTT. Residues: CASGLLRVGPSGGTGELFF. Using reference TRBV12-5 and TRBJ2-2 for the parts outside the CDR3, the full variable domain is DARVTQTPRHKVTEMGQEVTMRCQPILGHNTVFWYRQTMMQGLELLAYFRNRAPLDDSGMPKDRFSAEMPDATLATLKIQPSEPRDSAVYFCASGLLRVGPSGGTGELFFGEGSRLTVL.

The rearrangement uses TRBV7-9 and TRBJ2-1; 8 bases agree with TRBD2. Trimming removed 6 bases from V and 5 bases from J; junction bases left unmatched: 9. The germline V gene encodes CDR1 SEHNR and CDR2 FQNEAQ (reference sequence). The CDR3 runs 15 residues. CDR3 sequence reads: CASSRGSGGNNEQFF. In DNA, the CDR3 is TGTGCCAGCAGTCGGGGGAGCGGGGGTAACAATGAGCAGTTCTTC.

This clone was found a few times. The chain is built from TRBV7-3 and TRBJ2-2; D is uncertain. The CDR3 is 14 residues long. Trimming cost V 2 bases and J 1 base, with 5 bases left between them. The germline V gene has CDR1 SGHTA and CDR2 FQGTGA. The CDR3 DNA is TGTGCCAGCAGCTTAGAGAGGAACACCGGGGAGCTGTTTTTT. Translated: CASSLERNTGELFF.

CDR3 protein: CASSWNRGETQYF. The CDR3 bases are TGTGCCAGCAGTTGGAACAGGGGAGAGACCCAGTACTTC. The chain employs TRBV7-2 and TRBJ2-5, with 7 bases lining up with TRBD1. The CDR3 sequence is 13 residues long. The germline V gene has CDR1 SGHTA and CDR2 FQGNSA. V lost 6 bases to trimming and J lost 4 bases; unmatched junction nucleotides: 5.

Regarding this clone: As the CDR3 is not closed by the conserved phenylalanine or tryptophan, this likely results from a read error. The DNA is omitted, as the CDR3 cannot be located on it reliably, and the CDR3 follows TCRdb's listing. The chain combines TRBV6-8 with TRBJ1-1. A total of 8 residues make up the CDR3, ends included. In germline, CDR1 is MNHGY, CDR2 SAAAGT. CDR3 residues: CATAAVVV.

The chain couples TRBV19 to TRBJ2-7; TRBD1 matches at 7 bases. The CDR3 has 12 amino acids. In germline, CDR1 is LNHDA, CDR2 SQIVND (reference sequence). The trim removed 6 bases at V and 6 bases at J, leaving 5 bases unmatched. In DNA, the CDR3 is TGTGCCAGTAGACAGGGGTACGGCGAGCAGTACTTC. Its protein product is CASRQGYGEQYF.

This clone appeared a single time. V is TRBV11-2 and J is TRBJ2-7, with D perhaps matching TRBD1 (5 bases). Per the germline V gene, CDR1 is SGHAT and CDR2 is FQNNGV. This CDR3 is built from 15 residues. Trimming took off 1 base at V and 5 bases at J, with 15 bases between the two ends. The CDR3 sequence is CASSLARQGKNEQYF. The CDR3 DNA follows: TGTGCCAGCAGCTTAGCGAGGCAGGGCAAAAACGAGCAGTACTTC.

This rearrangement joins TRBV11-2 to TRBJ2-3, with unresolved D. Trimming pared 3 bases from V and 6 bases from J, leaving 16 bases between. The germline V gene encodes CDR1 SGHAT and CDR2 FQNNGV. There are 15 residues in the CDR3. The CDR3 spells CASSLSLLQADTQYF. The CDR3 nucleotides read TGTGCCAGCAGCTTGTCTCTCCTACAAGCGGATACGCAGTATTTT.